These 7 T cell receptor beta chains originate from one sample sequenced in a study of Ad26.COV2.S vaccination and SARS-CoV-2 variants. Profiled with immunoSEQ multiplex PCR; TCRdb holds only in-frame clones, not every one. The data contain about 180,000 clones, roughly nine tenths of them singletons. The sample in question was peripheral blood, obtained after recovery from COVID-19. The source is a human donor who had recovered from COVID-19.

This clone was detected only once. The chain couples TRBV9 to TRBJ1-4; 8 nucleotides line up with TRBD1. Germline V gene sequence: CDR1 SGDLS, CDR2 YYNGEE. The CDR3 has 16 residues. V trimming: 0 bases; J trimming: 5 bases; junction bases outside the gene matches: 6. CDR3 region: CASSVDRTGGNEKLFF. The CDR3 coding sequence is TGTGCCAGCAGCGTAGATCGAACAGGGGGGAATGAAAAACTGTTTTTT.

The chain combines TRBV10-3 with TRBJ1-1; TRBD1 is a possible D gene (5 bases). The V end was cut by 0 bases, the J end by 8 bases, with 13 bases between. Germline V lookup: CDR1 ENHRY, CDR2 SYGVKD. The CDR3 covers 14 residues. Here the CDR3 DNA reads TGTGCCATCAGTGAGTCGCGACAGAGGATAGAAGCTTTCTTT. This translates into CAISESRQRIEAFF.

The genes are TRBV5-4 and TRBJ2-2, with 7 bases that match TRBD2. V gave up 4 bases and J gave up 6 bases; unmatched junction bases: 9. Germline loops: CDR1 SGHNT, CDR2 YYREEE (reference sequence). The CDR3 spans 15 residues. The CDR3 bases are TGTGCCAGCAGCCTTGCGGGGGTAGCCCCCGGGGAGCTGTTTTTT. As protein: CASSLAGVAPGELFF.

CDR3 region: CASSVREGGTNSPLHF. Written as DNA, the CDR3 is TGTGCCAGCAGTGTAAGGGAAGGGGGTACAAATTCACCCCTCCACTTT. V is TRBV2 and J is TRBJ1-6; maybe TRBD1 (6 bases). The CDR3 extends over 16 amino acids. CDR1 and CDR2 from the germline V gene are SNHLY and FYNNEI. Trimming cost V 4 bases and J 7 bases, with 17 bases left between them.

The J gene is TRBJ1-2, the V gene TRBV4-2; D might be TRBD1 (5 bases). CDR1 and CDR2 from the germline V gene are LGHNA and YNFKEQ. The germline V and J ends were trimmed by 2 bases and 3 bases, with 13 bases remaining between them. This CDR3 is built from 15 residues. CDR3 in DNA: TGTGCCAGCAGCCAATCCGGGGGAAAGGACTATGGCTACACCTTC. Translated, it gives CASSQSGGKDYGYTF.

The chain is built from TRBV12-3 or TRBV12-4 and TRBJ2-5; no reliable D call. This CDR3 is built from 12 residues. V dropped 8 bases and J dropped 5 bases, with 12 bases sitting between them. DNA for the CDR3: TGTGCCAGCGGTGGGCTAGGGGAGACCCAGTACTTC. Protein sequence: CASGGLGETQYF.

The CDR3: CASSQDRNRGDSEQYF. The CDR3 nucleotides read TGTGCCAGCAGCCAAGATCGGAACAGAGGGGATAGCGAGCAGTACTTC. The rearrangement uses TRBV4-2 and TRBJ2-7; either TRBD1 or TRBD2 may fit D (5 bases each). The CDR3 totals 16 residues. V lost 0 bases and J lost 6, with 18 bases in between. Germline V CDR1 and CDR2: LGHNA, YNFKEQ.